The 10 T cell receptor beta chains in this list originate from one sample, sequenced in a study of shared clonotypes between healthy human individuals. The data were produced by immunoSEQ multiplex PCR, yet TCRdb's version contains in-frame clones alone and is incomplete. The sample has about 980,000 clones; about 80% are singletons. Sequencing was performed on memory CD4+ T cells sorted from blood. Indicated subset: CD45RA-negative fraction. The source of these receptors is a man younger than 35 in good health.

The gene calls are TRBV7-8 and TRBJ2-2; the D is unclear. The CDR3 totals 12 residues. Germline V gene lookup returns CDR1 SGHVS and CDR2 FQNEAQ. Trimming stripped 5 bases from V and 8 bases from J, with 9 bases between. CDR3 sequence: CASSPVGGELFF. In DNA form, the CDR3 reads TGTGCCAGCAGCCCCGTCGGAGGGGAGCTGTTTTTT.

This clone came up once. The gene calls are TRBV6-4 and TRBJ2-2; 8 bases are a match to TRBD1. This CDR3 has 13 amino acids. CDR1 and CDR2 from the germline V gene are MRHNA and SNTAGT. V trimming: 6 bases; J trimming: 4 bases; junction bases outside the gene matches: 1. Here the CDR3 reads CASRGQATGELFF. CDR3 coding DNA: TGTGCCAGCAGGGGACAGGCCACCGGGGAGCTGTTTTTT.

V and J are TRBV11-2 and TRBJ2-1, with 7 bases lining up with TRBD1. The junction had 0 bases not matched to a gene; V was cut back by 1 base and J by 6 bases. This CDR3 is 13 amino acids long. Germline V gene lookup returns CDR1 SGHAT and CDR2 FQNNGV. Here the CDR3 reads CASSLGTGNEQFF. CDR3 DNA: TGTGCCAGCAGCTTAGGGACAGGCAATGAGCAGTTCTTC. The full variable domain, rest sourced from reference TRBV11-2 and TRBJ2-1, is EAGVAQSPRYKIIEKRQSVAFWCNPISGHATLYWYQQILGQGPKLLIQFQNNGVVDDSQLPKDRFSAERLKGVDSTLKIQPAKLEDSAVYLCASSLGTGNEQFFGPGTRLTVL.

The rearrangement uses TRBV9 and TRBJ2-4; D is unclear. Germline CDR1 and CDR2: SGDLS and YYNGEE. V lost 0 bases and J 8 bases, leaving 9 bases between the germline ends. The CDR3 covers 13 residues. The CDR3 sequence: CASSVAFRDIQYF. In nucleotides, the CDR3 is TGTGCCAGCAGCGTAGCATTCCGGGACATTCAGTACTTC. Variable domain in full (rest from reference TRBV9 and TRBJ2-4): DSGVTQTPKHLITATGQRVTLRCSPRSGDLSVYWYQQSLDQGLQFLIQYYNGEERAKGNILERFSAQQFPDLHSELNLSSLELGDSALYFCASSVAFRDIQYFGAGTRLSVL.

This clone has just a few counts. The chain couples TRBV5-1 to TRBJ2-7; D is possibly TRBD1 or TRBD2 (5 bases each). Trimming removed 3 bases at V and 5 bases at J, with 15 bases between. The germline CDR1 and CDR2 sequences are SGHRS and YFSETQ. This CDR3 has 14 residues. The CDR3 DNA is TGCGCCAGCAGCTGGTGGACAAGGGACGACGAGCAGTACTTC. Residues: CASSWWTRDDEQYF.

Concerning this clone itself: This may be a read error, as it is one base from a much larger clone. The chain couples TRBV6-6 to TRBJ2-1; D unclear. Trimming left V 5 bases short and J 5 bases short, with 4 bases between. This CDR3 is built from 11 residues. Germline assignment: CDR1 MNHNY and CDR2 SVGAGI (reference sequence). The CDR3 spells CASSGNNEQFF. DNA for the CDR3: TGTGCCAGCAGTGGTAACAATGAGCAGTTCTTC.

CDR3 region: CASSHGQGTTDTQYF. The CDR3 DNA sequence: TGTGCCAGCAGCCATGGACAGGGGACGACAGATACGCAGTATTTT. The rearrangement uses TRBV4-2 and TRBJ2-3; 9 bases are shared with TRBD1. Germline lookup yields CDR1 LGHNA and CDR2 YNFKEQ. The CDR3 runs to 15 residues. Germline trimming cut 3 bases from V and 3 bases from J; bases unmatched to any gene: 4.

The chain is built from TRBV18 and TRBJ1-1; possibly TRBD1 for D (5 bases). Germline CDR1 reads KGHSH; CDR2 reads LQKENI. The CDR3 runs to 14 residues. V lost 6 bases and J 3 bases, leaving 14 bases between the germline ends. The CDR3 loop reads CASSLGATDTEAFF. The CDR3 DNA sequence: TGTGCCAGCTCCCTAGGGGCCACAGACACTGAAGCTTTCTTT.

The chain joins TRBV2 to TRBJ2-7; tentative D call: TRBD1 (5 bases). The CDR3 is 15 amino acids. Germline V gives CDR1 SNHLY, CDR2 FYNNEI. V lost 7 bases, J lost 4 bases, and 20 bases lay in between. CDR3 in DNA: TGTGCCAGCAAAGTCTTGGTATGGGGCAATTACGAGCAGTACTTC. Its translation is CASKVLVWGNYEQYF. Using reference TRBV2 and TRBJ2-7 for the parts outside the CDR3, the full variable domain is EPEVTQTPSHQVTQMGQEVILRCVPISNHLYFYWYRQILGQKVEFLVSFYNNEISEKSEIFDDQFSVERPDGSNFTLKIRSTKLEDSAMYFCASKVLVWGNYEQYFGPGTRLTVT.

The chain employs TRBV29-1 and TRBJ2-7, with TRBD2 matching over 12 bases. The CDR3 has 14 residues. Germline loops: CDR1 SQVTM, CDR2 ANQGSEA. Trimming at V came to 8 bases and at J to 7 bases, leaving 12 bases not matched to a gene. CDR3 amino acids: CSFGTTSGSSEQYF. In DNA form, the CDR3 reads TGCAGCTTCGGAACGACTAGCGGGAGCTCGGAGCAGTACTTC.